The entry below describes one TCR beta chain. No antigen is known for it. This sample is drawn from a study of PD-1 blockade in classical Hodgkin lymphoma. Study context: Patients were given intravenous nivolumab, 3 mg/kg, every 2 weeks.

Time point reported: cycle 4 day 1 (C4D1), after more than five weeks of nivolumab. Brentuximab vedotin exposure varied, and every patient relapsed after autologous stem cell transplantation. The protocol was immunoSEQ multiplex PCR, while the TCRdb copy is restricted to in-frame clones and leaves out a portion. The data show about 90,000 clones, 83% seen once. Study results and limitations: Reported baseline diversity: healthy donors highest, relapsed/refractory patients lowest. The CD4+ diversity rise by C4D1 was clearest in complete responders. It was among complete responders that baseline diversity resembled that of newly diagnosed patients.

The V and J ends lost 5 bases and 7 bases, in that order; junction bases with no gene match: 6. Germline V gives CDR1 SEHNR, CDR2 FQNEAQ (reference sequence). The CDR3 has 14 amino acids. The sample consisted of peripheral blood mononuclear cells (PBMCs), taken before the fourth cycle of nivolumab. This chain links TRBV7-9 with TRBJ1-3; 9 nucleotides match TRBD1. The TCR sequence derives from a human donor with classical Hodgkin lymphoma. CDR3 coding DNA: TGTGCCAGCAGCGCGGGACAGGGATGGAACACCATATATTTT. Translating gives CASSAGQGWNTIYF.